The next 3 T cell receptor beta chains were all read from a single sample in a study of T cells in Graves' hyperthyroidism and ophthalmopathy (dated by TCRdb to the late 2010s). The library was built by means of multiplex PCR. The instrument was an Illumina HiSeq 2000. Amplification of TCR beta CDR3 regions was carried out from RNA transcripts. The TCR CDR3 was subjected to a first round of RT-PCR using the HTBI primer set and the Qiagen OneStep RT-PCR kit. Through fastp at Q25 and MiXCR, TCRdb rebuilt clones from the public reads, retaining in-frame beta chains. Every CDR3 protein is listed once, alongside the most common genes and DNA of its rows. This sample gives about 600,000 distinct CDR3 sequences in total; roughly 15% of them show up just once. The ten biggest clones cover 9.5% to 15% of the sample. Sequencing input: blood. The origin of the receptors is a woman in her forties or fifties with Graves' ophthalmopathy.

The genes are TRBV29-1 and TRBJ2-1; no clear D. Trimming cost V 5 bases and J 6 bases, with 8 bases left between them. Germline CDR1 SQVTM, CDR2 ANQGSEA. The CDR3 is made up of 11 amino acids. Here the CDR3 reads CSVRLSNEQFF. CDR3 sequence (DNA): TGCAGCGTTAGGCTAAGCAATGAGCAGTTCTTC.

The chain carries TRBV4-2 and TRBJ2-1, with TRBD2 identical over 13 bases. The trim removed 1 base at V and 0 bases at J, leaving 3 bases unmatched. In germline, CDR1 is LGHNA, CDR2 YNFKEQ. This CDR3 spans 18 amino acids. CDR3 loop: CASSQAWTSGGSYNEQFF. CDR3 nucleotide sequence: TGTGCCAGCAGCCAAGCTTGGACTAGCGGGGGCTCCTACAATGAGCAGTTCTTC.

This clonotype was picked up a small number of times. This chain uses TRBV19 with TRBJ1-1; D is unclear. The germline V gene has CDR1 LNHDA and CDR2 SQIVND (reference sequence). The V end was cut by 3 bases, the J end by 4 bases, with 15 bases between. CDR3 length: 15 residues. The CDR3 reads CASSMSALWGTEAFF. CDR3 nucleotide sequence: TGTGCCAGTAGTATGTCGGCCCTATGGGGCACTGAAGCTTTCTTT.